This passage covers 32 T cell receptor beta chains from one sample sequenced in a study of early stage breast cancer tumors. Clones were sequenced by immunoSEQ multiplex PCR, and TCRdb holds only the in-frame ones, with some missing. The sample lists 30,000 or so clones; 72% were seen once. The sample consisted of blood. These receptors all stem from a person aged 45 to 59 with breast cancer.

The chain employs TRBV9 and TRBJ2-2, with D uncertain. The germline CDR1 and CDR2 sequences are SGDLS and YYNGEE. The CDR3 length is 12 residues. The V gene lost 4 bases and the J gene lost 5 bases, with 6 bases spanning the gap. The CDR3 here is CASSTSTGELFF. The CDR3 DNA follows: TGTGCCAGCAGCACTTCGACCGGGGAGCTGTTTTTT. The whole variable domain, remainder taken from reference TRBV9 and TRBJ2-2, is DSGVTQTPKHLITATGQRVTLRCSPRSGDLSVYWYQQSLDQGLQFLIQYYNGEERAKGNILERFSAQQFPDLHSELNLSSLELGDSALYFCASSTSTGELFFGEGSRLTVL.

The chain carries TRBV10-3 and TRBJ1-5; 8 positions agree with TRBD1. The junction had 8 bases not matched to a gene; V was cut back by 8 bases and J by 8 bases. The CDR3 consists of 13 residues. Looked up from germline, CDR1 is ENHRY and CDR2 is SYGVKD. CDR3 bases: TGTGCCATCTCGGACAGGGAGACGGAGCCCCAGCATTTT. Its protein product is CAISDRETEPQHF.

CDR3 in DNA: TGCGCCAGCAGCTCAAGAGGGACTAGCGGGAGTAGGGGCTACAATGAGCAGTTCTTC. Translation gives CASSSRGTSGSRGYNEQFF. This chain joins TRBV5-1 and TRBJ2-1; 14 positions match TRBD2. This CDR3 has 19 residues. The ends lost 3 bases at V and 3 bases at J; junction bases unmatched: 11. Looked up from germline, CDR1 is SGHRS and CDR2 is YFSETQ.

There are a few counts of this clone. The chain carries TRBV30 and TRBJ2-3, with D possibly being TRBD1 (6 bases). CDR1 is GTSNPN, CDR2 SVGIG, per germline (reference sequence). The ends were cut back, 3 bases at V and 9 bases at J, with 16 bases in the middle. The CDR3 has 13 residues. The CDR3 protein is CAWRDTGQRTQYF. In nucleotides, the CDR3 is TGTGCCTGGAGAGATACCGGACAGAGAACGCAGTATTTT.

This clone was found once. J is TRBJ1-2 and V is TRBV2; 10 positions agree with TRBD1. The V gene's germline CDR1 is SNHLY and CDR2 FYNNEI. This CDR3 is 13 amino acids long. V dropped 2 bases and J dropped 8; count of bases not matched to a gene: 2. CDR3 bases: TGTGCCAGCAGTGAACAGGGACAGGGGGGCTACACCTTC. This sequence encodes CASSEQGQGGYTF. Together with reference TRBV2 and TRBJ1-2, the CDR3 gives the full variable domain: EPEVTQTPSHQVTQMGQEVILRCVPISNHLYFYWYRQILGQKVEFLVSFYNNEISEKSEIFDDQFSVERPDGSNFTLKIRSTKLEDSAMYFCASSEQGQGGYTFGSGTRLTVV.

J is TRBJ2-3 and V is TRBV7-2; TRBD2 is a possible D gene (5 bases). V lost 2 bases, J lost 6 bases, and 12 bases lay in between. The CDR3 has 14 residues. Per the germline V gene, CDR1 is SGHTA and CDR2 is FQGNSA. The CDR3 sequence: CASSLTRDGDTQYF. The CDR3 region has the DNA TGTGCCAGCAGCTTAACCCGGGATGGGGATACGCAGTATTTT.

The CDR3 DNA reads TGTGCCAGCAGTTCAGGGACTAGCATTTACAATGAGCAGTTCTTC. The encoded protein is CASSSGTSIYNEQFF. The chain joins TRBV6-6 to TRBJ2-1; TRBD2 agrees at 9 bases. CDR1 is MNHNY and CDR2 is SVGAGI in the germline V gene (reference sequence). The CDR3 spans 15 residues. The J segment lost 4 bases and the V segment lost 4 bases, leaving 5 bases of the junction unmatched.

This clone occurred a few times. The V and J genes are TRBV19 and TRBJ2-3; TRBD2 is a possible D gene (6 bases). This CDR3 comprises 13 residues. Germline CDR1 reads LNHDA; CDR2 reads SQIVND (reference sequence). The V and J ends lost 3 bases and 4 bases respectively, with 8 bases between them. CDR3 sequence: CASSIGGADTQYF. The CDR3 DNA follows: TGTGCCAGTAGTATCGGGGGAGCAGATACGCAGTATTTT. Together with reference TRBV19 and TRBJ2-3, the CDR3 gives the full variable domain: DGGITQSPKYLFRKEGQNVTLSCEQNLNHDAMYWYRQDPGQGLRLIYYSQIVNDFQKGDIAEGYSVSREKKESFPLTVTSAQKNPTAFYLCASSIGGADTQYFGPGTRLTVL.

This clone came up once. This chain uses TRBV27 with TRBJ2-3, with D perhaps matching TRBD2 (6 bases). The CDR3 runs to 16 residues. Germline V gene lookup returns CDR1 MNHEY and CDR2 SMNVEV (reference sequence). The V and J ends lost 11 bases and 3 bases respectively, with 24 bases between them. The DNA of the CDR3 is TGTGCCCTCAGCGTTTCGGGAGTAGGAGGAACAGATACGCAGTATTTT. Protein sequence: CALSVSGVGGTDTQYF.

This sequence joins TRBV7-2 and TRBJ2-5, with D perhaps matching TRBD1 (6 bases). V gave up 5 bases and J gave up 7 bases, with 14 bases separating them. The germline CDR1 and CDR2 sequences are SGHTA and FQGNSA. The CDR3 is made up of 13 amino acids. DNA for the CDR3: TGTGCCAGCAGCCAGGGGACGCTCGGGACCCAGTACTTC. As protein: CASSQGTLGTQYF. Full variable domain (remainder filled in from reference TRBV7-2 and TRBJ2-5): GAGVSQSPSNKVTEKGKDVELRCDPISGHTALYWYRQSLGQGLEFLIYFQGNSAPDKSGLPSDRFSAERTGGSVSTLTIQRTQQEDSAVYLCASSQGTLGTQYFGPGTRLLVL.

The chain recombines TRBV2 with TRBJ1-1; D ambiguous. The CDR3 has 16 residues. CDR1 and CDR2 (germline): SNHLY, FYNNEI. V was trimmed by 6 bases and J by 0 bases, leaving 17 bases between them. The CDR3 loop reads CASSLLKYLMNTEAFF. CDR3 DNA sequence: TGTGCCAGCAGCCTCCTCAAGTACCTTATGAACACTGAAGCTTTCTTT.

The gene calls are TRBV11-2 and TRBJ2-7, with 8 bases that match TRBD1. This CDR3 spans 14 amino acids. Trimming cost V 7 bases and J 3 bases; bases outside gene matches: 8. CDR1 SGHAT and CDR2 FQNNGV come from the germline V gene. In nucleotides, the CDR3 is TGTGCCAGCAACGAGAGGACAGGGAGCTACGAGCAGTACTTC. Its protein product is CASNERTGSYEQYF.

Concerning this clone: One end of the junction does not line up with germline, which may come from a read error. This rearrangement joins TRBV5-1 to TRBJ1-1; TRBD1 matches 7 bases. Germline CDR1 and CDR2: SGHRS and YFSETQ. The CDR3 has 16 residues. Written as DNA, the CDR3 is TGCGCCAGCACCTTGGGGGGACAGTCTTTGGACACTGAAGCTTTCTTT. Protein: CASTLGGQSLDTEAFF. Supplemented by reference TRBV5-1 and TRBJ1-1, the full variable domain reads KAGVTQTPRYLIKTRGQQVTLSCSPISGHRSVSWYQQTPGQGLQFLFEYFSETQRNKGNFPGRFSGRQFSNSRSEMNVSTLELGDSALYLCASTLGGQSLDTEAFFGQGTRLTVV.

This sequence joins TRBV19 and TRBJ2-7; 10 bases are a match to TRBD2. CDR1 and CDR2 (germline): LNHDA, SQIVND (reference sequence). CDR3 length equals 15 residues. V was clipped by 5 bases and J by 2 bases; unmatched bases: 6. Here the CDR3 DNA reads TGTGCCAGTAGTTCTATAGCGGGAGGTCCCTACGAGCAGTACTTC. As protein: CASSSIAGGPYEQYF.

CDR3 nucleotide sequence: TGTGCCAGCAGTGAAGGACAGGGGGCTTCCTACGAGCAGTACTTC. Translation gives CASSEGQGASYEQYF. The chain links TRBV25-1 to TRBJ2-7, with 11 bases aligning to TRBD1. Losses at the gene ends were 2 bases for V and 1 base for J; bases not matched to a gene: 1. This CDR3 is 15 amino acids long. The germline V gene encodes CDR1 MGHDK and CDR2 SYGVNS.

The chain recombines TRBV7-2 with TRBJ2-2; 14 positions match TRBD2. CDR1 is SGHTA and CDR2 is FQGNSA in the germline V gene. The CDR3 is 16 amino acids. The J segment lost 5 bases and the V segment lost 4 bases, leaving 3 bases of the junction unmatched. The CDR3 DNA reads TGTGCCAGCAGCTCGGGACTAGCGGGAGTTACCGGGGAGCTGTTTTTT. Translation gives CASSSGLAGVTGELFF.

The chain uses TRBV29-1 and TRBJ2-2; 7 bases line up with TRBD2. The J segment lost 0 bases and the V segment lost 7 bases, leaving 8 bases of the junction unmatched. Germline CDR1 reads SQVTM; CDR2 reads ANQGSEA. CDR3 size: 15 residues. The CDR3 is CSAGVLAANTGELFF. The CDR3 bases are TGCAGCGCCGGTGTGCTAGCGGCGAACACCGGGGAGCTGTTTTTT.

This clone was detected a few times. The genes are TRBV4-2 and TRBJ1-1; a possible D gene is TRBD1 (6 bases). CDR3 length: 14 amino acids. Germline V gives CDR1 LGHNA, CDR2 YNFKEQ. Between the trimmed V and J ends, which lost 3 bases and 6 bases, there was a span of 14 bases. The CDR3 sequence is CASSHEVQGSEAFF. Here the CDR3 DNA reads TGTGCCAGCAGCCATGAAGTACAGGGCTCTGAAGCTTTCTTT.

The gene calls are TRBV9 and TRBJ2-7, with 14 positions matching TRBD2. The CDR3 consists of 15 residues. Per germline, CDR1 SGDLS and CDR2 YYNGEE. V shed 3 bases and J 3 bases; nucleotides not matched to a gene: 2. For the CDR3, the DNA is TGTGCCAGCAGCGCGGGACTAGCGGGAGACTACGAGCAGTACTTC. This translates into CASSAGLAGDYEQYF. The full variable domain, with the rest looked up from reference TRBV9 and TRBJ2-7, is DSGVTQTPKHLITATGQRVTLRCSPRSGDLSVYWYQQSLDQGLQFLIQYYNGEERAKGNILERFSAQQFPDLHSELNLSSLELGDSALYFCASSAGLAGDYEQYFGPGTRLTVT.

The chain joins TRBV4-3 to TRBJ2-7; 11 bases are a match to TRBD2. CDR1 and CDR2 (germline): LGHNA, YSLEER. V shed 1 base and J 9 bases; nucleotides not matched to a gene: 8. This CDR3 has 15 amino acids. The CDR3 coding sequence is TGCGCCAGCAGCCAAGGTGCCGGGACTAGCGGCTCGCAGTACTTC. Its protein product is CASSQGAGTSGSQYF.

The V call is TRBV19, the J call TRBJ1-2; no reliable D call. Germline CDR1 LNHDA, CDR2 SQIVND (reference sequence). V was pared by 6 bases and J by 4 bases, with 12 bases between. This CDR3 region has 13 residues. The CDR3 spells CASRNRRAYGYTF. The CDR3 bases are TGTGCCAGTAGGAATAGGAGGGCCTATGGCTACACCTTC.

The chain combines TRBV7-2 with TRBJ1-2; TRBD1 aligns across 9 bases. There are 15 residues in the CDR3. Germline values: CDR1 SGHTA, CDR2 FQGNSA. J lost 5 bases, V lost 5 bases, and 9 bases had no gene match. CDR3 protein: CASSPYNRGQYGYTF. The CDR3 region has the DNA TGTGCCAGCAGCCCGTACAACAGGGGGCAGTATGGCTACACCTTC. Full variable domain (remainder filled in from reference TRBV7-2 and TRBJ1-2): GAGVSQSPSNKVTEKGKDVELRCDPISGHTALYWYRQSLGQGLEFLIYFQGNSAPDKSGLPSDRFSAERTGGSVSTLTIQRTQQEDSAVYLCASSPYNRGQYGYTFGSGTRLTVV.

The chain has TRBV7-9 and TRBJ2-1, with D unclear. Per germline, CDR1 SEHNR and CDR2 FQNEAQ (reference sequence). This CDR3 region has 12 residues. V was cut by 5 bases and J by 8 bases, with 10 bases left in between. CDR3 DNA: TGTGCCAGCAGCAGTCGGCGGCATGAGCAGTTCTTC. Translated, it gives CASSSRRHEQFF.

The V call is TRBV6-6, the J call TRBJ2-2; the match to TRBD2 covers 14 bases. From germline, CDR1 is MNHNY and CDR2 SVGAGI (reference sequence). The CDR3 is 16 residues long. Trimming at V came to 6 bases and at J to 7 bases, leaving 7 bases not matched to a gene. In nucleotides, the CDR3 is TGTGCCAGCAGCCCGGGACTAGCGGGAGAGAGCGGGGAGCTGTTTTTT. Its translation is CASSPGLAGESGELFF.

This chain links TRBV9 with TRBJ1-1; D is perhaps TRBD1 (5 bases). Germline values: CDR1 SGDLS, CDR2 YYNGEE. The CDR3 is made up of 15 amino acids. V gave up 2 bases and J gave up 5 bases, with 16 bases separating them. Written as DNA, the CDR3 is TGTGCCAGCAGCGTTGCCCGGGACCGGACGACTGAAGCTTTCTTT. Its protein product is CASSVARDRTTEAFF.

The V and J genes are TRBV15 and TRBJ2-3, with 7 bases identical to TRBD1. CDR3 length equals 14 residues. Germline V lookup: CDR1 LNHNV, CDR2 YYDKDF (reference sequence). With 1 base clipped from V and 3 bases from J, the junction kept 1 base outside the gene matches. DNA of the CDR3: TGTGCCACCAGCAGAGGACAGGGAACAGATACGCAGTATTTT. Translated: CATSRGQGTDTQYF.

The chain couples TRBV7-9 to TRBJ1-3; TRBD1 might be the D (6 bases). Germline CDR1 and CDR2: SEHNR and FQNEAQ (reference sequence). Trimming shortened V by 4 bases and J by 0 bases, and 22 bases separated the two germline ends. CDR3 length: 19 residues. DNA of the CDR3: TGTGCCAGCAGCTCCCGAAGAAGATCGGGGGGCGACTCTGGAAACACCATATATTTT. It encodes CASSSRRRSGGDSGNTIYF. The full variable domain, in which reference TRBV7-9 and TRBJ1-3 provide the parts outside the CDR3, is DTGVSQNPRHKITKRGQNVTFRCDPISEHNRLYWYRQTLGQGPEFLTYFQNEAQLEKSRLLSDRFSAERPKGSFSTLEIQRTEQGDSAMYLCASSSRRRSGGDSGNTIYFGEGSWLTVV.

The chain couples TRBV2 to TRBJ2-1; TRBD2 is a possible D gene (6 bases). V shed 4 bases and J shed 8 bases, with 15 bases lying between them. The CDR3 totals 14 residues. The germline CDR1 and CDR2 sequences are SNHLY and FYNNEI. The CDR3: CASSGGLAMHEQFF. The CDR3 DNA follows: TGTGCCAGCAGTGGAGGTCTAGCGATGCATGAGCAGTTCTTC. The variable domain in full, completed from reference TRBV2 and TRBJ2-1, reads EPEVTQTPSHQVTQMGQEVILRCVPISNHLYFYWYRQILGQKVEFLVSFYNNEISEKSEIFDDQFSVERPDGSNFTLKIRSTKLEDSAMYFCASSGGLAMHEQFFGPGTRLTVL.

V usage is TRBV29-1 and J usage is TRBJ2-7; D is unresolved. The CDR3 is 11 residues long. The V end was cut by 7 bases, the J end by 5 bases, with 12 bases between. Looked up from germline, CDR1 is SQVTM and CDR2 is ANQGSEA. The CDR3 sequence: CSGKRADEQYF. As DNA, the CDR3 is TGCAGCGGAAAACGGGCGGACGAGCAGTACTTC.

This sequence joins TRBV2 and TRBJ2-2; a possible D gene is TRBD1 (6 bases). CDR3 length: 14 amino acids. CDR1 and CDR2 from the germline V gene are SNHLY and FYNNEI. V dropped 6 bases and J dropped 1 base, with 9 bases sitting between them. CDR3 loop: CASRSDRNTGELFF. Here the CDR3 DNA reads TGTGCCAGCAGGTCGGACAGGAACACCGGGGAGCTGTTTTTT. Using reference TRBV2 and TRBJ2-2 for the parts outside the CDR3, the full variable domain is EPEVTQTPSHQVTQMGQEVILRCVPISNHLYFYWYRQILGQKVEFLVSFYNNEISEKSEIFDDQFSVERPDGSNFTLKIRSTKLEDSAMYFCASRSDRNTGELFFGEGSRLTVL.

The gene calls are TRBV5-5 and TRBJ1-4; no firm D call. The germline V gene encodes CDR1 SGHKS and CDR2 YYEKEE (reference sequence). Between the trimmed V and J ends, which lost 7 bases and 3 bases, there was a span of 13 bases. The CDR3 is made up of 14 amino acids. The CDR3 region is CASRPTGSNEKLFF. The CDR3 DNA reads TGTGCCAGCCGACCCACGGGATCTAATGAAAAACTGTTTTTT. The full variable domain, its missing parts supplied by reference TRBV5-5 and TRBJ1-4, is DAGVTQSPTHLIKTRGQQVTLRCSPISGHKSVSWYQQVLGQGPQFIFQYYEKEERGRGNFPDRFSARQFPNYSSELNVNALLLGDSALYLCASRPTGSNEKLFFGSGTQLSVL.

The V call is TRBV4-3, the J call TRBJ1-2; the D gene is possibly TRBD1 (5 bases). Germline lookup yields CDR1 LGHNA and CDR2 YSLEER. Between the trimmed V and J ends, which lost 4 bases and 5 bases, there was a span of 23 bases. This CDR3 is built from 17 residues. The CDR3 coding sequence is TGCGCCAGCAGCCCCCCCGGGCTTGGGGGAAACTCATATGGCTACACCTTC. Protein: CASSPPGLGGNSYGYTF.